The 6 T cell receptor beta chains listed next were all sequenced from one sample in a study of CD8+CD57+ T cells in acquired aplastic anemia. Using genomic DNA as the template, TCR beta VDJ and CDR3 profiling was carried out. TCRdb reanalysed the reads using MiXCR and keeps one entry per CDR3 protein. Of about 180,000 distinct CDR3 sequences listed, around half are singletons. What was sequenced was sorted CD4+, CD8+, or CD8+CD57+ T cells (not recorded which) from PBMCs. The source of these receptors is a human donor in good health.

To note about this clonotype: At one of its ends the junction is not consistent with the germline gene, which may arise from a read error. This sequence joins TRBV7-3 and TRBJ2-7; the D gene is possibly TRBD1 (5 bases). The CDR3 is 14 amino acids. CDR1 SGHTA and CDR2 FQGTGA come from the germline V gene. CDR3 nucleotides: TGTGCCAGCAGTCCAGGGTCCAGCTCTTACGAGCGGTACTTC. As protein: CASSPGSSSYERYF.

This clonotype was seen repeatedly, ten times or more. The V and J genes are TRBV7-9 and TRBJ2-7; perhaps TRBD1 as D (5 bases). In germline, CDR1 is SEHNR, CDR2 FQNEAQ (reference sequence). V lost 2 bases and J 3 bases, leaving 11 bases between the germline ends. The CDR3 runs 14 residues. This CDR3 is CASSLTQGNYEQYF. CDR3 nucleotide sequence: TGTGCCAGCAGCTTAACGCAGGGTAACTACGAGCAGTACTTC.

This chain links TRBV13 with TRBJ2-6; no definite D call. The CDR3 length is 15 residues. Germline values: CDR1 PRHDT, CDR2 FYEKMQ (reference sequence). Trimming removed 5 bases from V and 4 bases from J, with 12 bases in between. The CDR3 reads CASSPRSRGANVLTF. The CDR3 DNA reads as TGTGCCAGCAGCCCGCGATCGCGGGGGGCCAACGTCCTGACTTTC.

This clonotype was counted between two and nine times. The chain is built from TRBV9 and TRBJ2-7; 12 bases match TRBD2. V dropped 0 bases and J dropped 5; count of bases not matched to a gene: 6. The CDR3 is 16 residues long. Germline values: CDR1 SGDLS, CDR2 YYNGEE. The DNA for the CDR3 is TGTGCCAGCAGCGTAGGGCTAGCGGGAGGGCCCCACGAGCAGTACTTC. Residues: CASSVGLAGGPHEQYF.

This clonotype was detected ten times or more. As DNA, the CDR3 is TGTGCCAGCACCAAACGGACAGGGGTCTCCTACGAGCAGTACTTC. Translated, it gives CASTKRTGVSYEQYF. The chain recombines TRBV6-1 with TRBJ2-7; 9 bases line up with TRBD1. V shed 7 bases, J shed 0 bases, and the junction held 7 bases outside the gene matches. The CDR3 length is 15 residues. The germline gives CDR1 MNHNS, CDR2 SASEGT.

The rearrangement links TRBV27 to TRBJ1-2; TRBD1 matches 7 bases. Germline CDR1 reads MNHEY; CDR2 reads SMNVEV (reference sequence). The CDR3 is 12 amino acids. Trimming cost V 8 bases and J 7 bases; bases outside gene matches: 7. The CDR3 sequence is CASGTGVGGYTF. In DNA, the CDR3 is TGTGCCAGCGGTACAGGGGTTGGTGGCTACACCTTC.